The 12 T cell receptor beta chains given below trace back to one sample, sequenced in a study of CD8 T cell repertoires and HIV-1 epitope variants. These receptors' antigens are unknown. Generated by immunoSEQ multiplex PCR, the TCRdb table keeps only in-frame clones and is missing some. The sample includes 4,900 or so clones, 68% of them seen just once. Sequenced input: cultured CD8+ T cells derived from PBMCs. These receptors all stem from a male donor with HIV.

This chain connects TRBV9 to TRBJ2-5, with D possibly matching TRBD1 (6 bases). Germline V gene sequence: CDR1 SGDLS, CDR2 YYNGEE. The CDR3 sequence is 15 residues long. Trimming cost V 0 bases and J 5 bases, with 14 bases left between them. In DNA form, the CDR3 reads TGTGCCAGCAGCGTAGACGAAGGGGGATGGGAGACCCAGTACTTC. Translated, it gives CASSVDEGGWETQYF.

This clone was seen only a few times. The chain couples TRBV28 to TRBJ1-6; D ambiguous. CDR3 length: 12 amino acids. V lost 2 bases to trimming and J lost 8 bases, with 4 bases between them. From germline, CDR1 is MDHEN and CDR2 SYDVKM. CDR3 coding DNA: TGTGCCAGCAGTTTAGGGGATTCACCCCTCCACTTT. This codes for CASSLGDSPLHF.

J is TRBJ2-5 and V is TRBV27; the D gene is possibly TRBD1 (5 bases). Germline V gives CDR1 MNHEY, CDR2 SMNVEV (reference sequence). The CDR3 contains 14 residues. The ends were cut back, 4 bases at V and 3 bases at J, with 12 bases in the middle. CDR3 loop: CASSWTNLKETQYF. For the CDR3, the DNA is TGTGCCAGCAGTTGGACAAATCTGAAAGAGACCCAGTACTTC.

The V call is TRBV5-1, the J call TRBJ2-1; D possibly corresponds to TRBD2 (6 bases). CDR3 length: 15 amino acids. The V gene's germline CDR1 is SGHRS and CDR2 YFSETQ. Trimming removed 0 bases from V and 5 bases from J, with 12 bases in between. The CDR3 coding sequence is TGCGCCAGCAGCTTGGTCAGCGGGTCCAACAATGAGCAGTTCTTC. Its protein product is CASSLVSGSNNEQFF.

The rearrangement links TRBV5-1 to TRBJ1-2; D is uncertain. Germline assignment: CDR1 SGHRS and CDR2 YFSETQ. V dropped 5 bases and J dropped 8 bases, with 10 bases sitting between them. The CDR3 is 11 residues long. The CDR3 coding sequence is TGCGCCAGCAGGGAGGCGGCCGGCTACACCTTC. The encoded protein is CASREAAGYTF.

This clone was counted between two and nine times. The rearrangement joins TRBV29-1 to TRBJ2-5, with D unclear. CDR3 length: 13 residues. Germline loops: CDR1 SQVTM, CDR2 ANQGSEA. Deletions cut 1 base from V and 4 bases from J, with 10 bases between. The CDR3 loop reads CSVEAPGVETQYF. As DNA, the CDR3 is TGCAGCGTTGAAGCCCCTGGGGTAGAGACCCAGTACTTC.

V usage is TRBV7-8 and J usage is TRBJ2-1; no definite D call. Germline assignment: CDR1 SGHVS and CDR2 FQNEAQ. Deletions cut 5 bases from V and 0 bases from J, with 11 bases between. The CDR3 is 15 residues long. The CDR3 region is CASSPGLASYNEQFF. CDR3 bases: TGTGCCAGCAGCCCTGGGTTGGCCTCCTACAATGAGCAGTTCTTC.

The chain employs TRBV7-9 and TRBJ2-7; D may be TRBD2 (7 bases). Trimming cost V 2 bases and J 4 bases, with 15 bases left between them. CDR1 is SEHNR and CDR2 is FQNEAQ in the germline V gene (reference sequence). CDR3 length: 15 amino acids. CDR3 coding DNA: TGTGCCAGCAGCTTACATTGGGGGGGCAGTTACGAGCAGTACTTC. Translation: CASSLHWGGSYEQYF. Combining the CDR3 with reference TRBV7-9 and TRBJ2-7 gives the whole variable domain DTGVSQNPRHKITKRGQNVTFRCDPISEHNRLYWYRQTLGQGPEFLTYFQNEAQLEKSRLLSDRFSAERPKGSFSTLEIQRTEQGDSAMYLCASSLHWGGSYEQYFGPGTRLTVT.

The rearrangement joins TRBV15 to TRBJ2-7, with D tentatively TRBD1 or TRBD2 (5 bases each). The CDR3 has 15 amino acids. Trimming removed 0 bases from V and 3 bases from J, with 12 bases in between. The V gene's germline CDR1 is LNHNV and CDR2 YYDKDF (reference sequence). The CDR3 is CATSRDLGTVYEQYF. The CDR3 nucleotides are TGTGCCACCAGCAGAGATCTAGGGACGGTCTACGAGCAGTACTTC.

A single count supports this clone. This sequence joins TRBV28 and TRBJ2-3; no firm D call. Germline values: CDR1 MDHEN, CDR2 SYDVKM. The V gene lost 6 bases and the J gene lost 6 bases, with 10 bases spanning the gap. The length of the CDR3 is 12 residues. DNA for the CDR3: TGTGCCAGCAGGATCTCCGGGGATACGCAGTATTTT. Translation: CASRISGDTQYF.

This clone turned up a few times. The chain uses TRBV19 and TRBJ1-1; no definite D call. The CDR3 loop spans 13 amino acids. CDR1 and CDR2 from the germline V gene are LNHDA and SQIVND (reference sequence). V lost 5 bases and J lost 3, with 10 bases in between. The CDR3 DNA reads as TGTGCCAGTAGTGAGGATGCAGACACTGAAGCTTTCTTT. Translation gives CASSEDADTEAFF.

The chain combines TRBV5-4 with TRBJ2-3, with 7 nucleotides matching TRBD1. From germline, CDR1 is SGHNT and CDR2 YYREEE (reference sequence). This CDR3 spans 15 amino acids. Trimming at V came to 3 bases and at J to 3 bases, leaving 7 bases not matched to a gene. The CDR3 is CASSSPGQETDTQYF. CDR3 sequence (DNA): TGTGCCAGCAGCTCACCCGGACAGGAGACAGATACGCAGTATTTT.